The sequence of this TCR beta chain was determined in a study of human T cells and chemical hapten exposure (TCRdb year 2021). About the full investigation: For sensitization, 2% DPC in acetone was applied to a roughly 2 cm by roughly 2 cm area of upper inner arm skin. Patients additionally received weekly therapeutic DPC doses to the scalp throughout the roughly 24-week study period. Patch tests used Finn chambers with 0.01% DPC on the upper back, scored after 6 days by International Contact Dermatitis Research Group standards. The mostly female patient cohort included alopecia areata with under or over 50% scalp involvement, alopecia totalis and alopecia universalis. Libraries were combined into a pool for sequencing, and differences in TCR yield between samples came mainly from small differences in library volumes within the pool. This study followed changes in the peripheral blood TCR repertoire in vivo during primary and secondary sensitization of alopecia patients to the hapten diphenylcyclopropenone (DPC). Blood samples were taken from patients before sensitization (week 0) and then at 2, 6 and about 24 weeks after DPC sensitization. Twenty-nine alopecia patients provided blood for TCR sequencing at one to four time points (pre-sensitization, 2, 6 and 24 weeks).

Deletion took 3 bases off V and 1 base off J, with a span of 6 bases between the germline ends. As encoded in the germline V gene (reference sequence), CDR1 is DFQATT while CDR2 is SNEGSKA. Spanning cysteine to phenylalanine, the CDR3 consists of 12 amino acids. Only the CDR3 part of the read is kept: 36 bases, read in frame from the first base. Library construction relied on RACE. The sequencer was a NextSeq 500. During library preparation, unique molecular identifiers were attached to individual cDNA molecules so that TCRs could be counted in a quantitative, reproducible way. Each blood RNA sample was used to sequence both TCR alpha and TCR beta chains. The published analysis was carried out like this. A median of roughly 98,000 TCRs per sample was observed, with a range of about 20,000 to 690,600. V, J and CDR3 annotation of the TCR reads was carried out using the Decombinator software suite. For the PS versus PT1 abundance plots, all samples were subsampled to the same number of TCRs (28,000). TCRs were defined as expanded if absent before sensitization and observed at least eight times at the 2-week time point. TCRdb ran its own pipeline on the public reads, namely fastp trimming at Q25 and MiXCR clone calling, and kept in-frame beta chains. All rows with the same CDR3 protein become a single entry with the most common DNA and genes. None of the V and J calls come from the authors' own analysis; TCRdb made them. This sample gives approximately 110,000 distinct CDR3 sequences in total; approximately 9.9% of them show up just once. Of the sample, under 4.5% is held by the ten largest clones.

The time point label here, explained by the study, means: patch test 1, 2 weeks after DPC sensitization. The treatment or condition label corresponds to: therapeutic diphenylcyclopropenone sensitization with weekly scalp DPC. Blood at each patch-test visit was drawn before the patch test was applied. To be eligible, patients had to be aged 18 to 70, diagnosed with alopecia and judged suitable for DPC therapy, while pregnant patients were excluded. Total RNA was isolated from unfractionated whole blood collected in Tempus Blood RNA tubes. Paper-wide results and their limitations: Because all patients had alopecia, a presumed autoimmune disease, the immune response of the patients might differ from that of healthy individuals. Expanded TCRs formed significantly more large CDR3 similarity clusters than pre-sensitization or healthy control sets, consistent with antigen-driven responses. After repeated subsampling, the strength of the expansion versus patch-test correlation and the threshold at which it became significant changed. The number of TCRs above 1 in 1000 frequency did not change with DPC sensitization; there was no evidence of global repertoire structure alterations. The number of PT1 expanded TCRs positively correlated with patch test score, significant at thresholds 8, 16 and 32 but not 4.

Notes on this clonotype: The antigen it binds to is not known. Nothing much larger sits one base from this clone, and base qualities are not available.

The receptor chain draws on TRBV20-1 and TRBJ1-1, with TRBD1 tentatively as D gene (5 bases match). The sequence came from a woman aged 40 to 50 with alopecia areata. Some clones in this sample may be carry-over from other donors' samples. Material: whole blood, obtained in connection with sensitization to the hapten diphenylcyclopropenone (DPC). The CDR3 in this case is CSARDKNTEAFF. The DNA sequence follows: TGCAGTGCTAGGGACAAGAACACTGAAGCTTTCTTT.